This T cell receptor (beta chain) stems from a study of T cell changes during pregnancy in multiple sclerosis. The repertoire was sequenced with immunoSEQ multiplex PCR; TCRdb's copy has only in-frame clones and lacks some. The table records tens of thousands of clones, over 85% of them present only once. This CDR3 has 16 amino acids. Germline V gene sequence: CDR1 SGHVS, CDR2 FNYEAQ. Trimming removed 2 bases from V and 0 bases from J, with 10 bases in between. Here the sequenced sample was CD8+ T cells from peripheral blood mononuclear cells, taken in the second trimester of pregnancy. This TCR derives from a female donor with multiple sclerosis, enrolled in a pregnancy study. The rearrangement joins TRBV7-6 to TRBJ2-2; TRBD2 is a possible D gene (5 bases). This CDR3 reads CASSLLAGANTGELFF. The CDR3, as DNA: TGTGCCAGCAGCTTACTGGCGGGTGCGAACACCGGGGAGCTGTTTTTT.